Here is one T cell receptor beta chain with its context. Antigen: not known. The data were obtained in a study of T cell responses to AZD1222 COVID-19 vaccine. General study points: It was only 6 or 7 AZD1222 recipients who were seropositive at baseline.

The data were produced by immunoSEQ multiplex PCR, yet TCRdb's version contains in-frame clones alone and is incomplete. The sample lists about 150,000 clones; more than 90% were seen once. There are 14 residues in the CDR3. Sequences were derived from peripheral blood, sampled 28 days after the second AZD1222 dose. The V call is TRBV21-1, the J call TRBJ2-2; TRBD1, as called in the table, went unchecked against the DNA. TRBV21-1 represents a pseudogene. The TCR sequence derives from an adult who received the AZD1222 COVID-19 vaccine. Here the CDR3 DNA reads TGTGCCAGCGGACAGGGGGGGGACACCGGGGAGCTGTTTTTT. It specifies CASGQGGDTGELFF.